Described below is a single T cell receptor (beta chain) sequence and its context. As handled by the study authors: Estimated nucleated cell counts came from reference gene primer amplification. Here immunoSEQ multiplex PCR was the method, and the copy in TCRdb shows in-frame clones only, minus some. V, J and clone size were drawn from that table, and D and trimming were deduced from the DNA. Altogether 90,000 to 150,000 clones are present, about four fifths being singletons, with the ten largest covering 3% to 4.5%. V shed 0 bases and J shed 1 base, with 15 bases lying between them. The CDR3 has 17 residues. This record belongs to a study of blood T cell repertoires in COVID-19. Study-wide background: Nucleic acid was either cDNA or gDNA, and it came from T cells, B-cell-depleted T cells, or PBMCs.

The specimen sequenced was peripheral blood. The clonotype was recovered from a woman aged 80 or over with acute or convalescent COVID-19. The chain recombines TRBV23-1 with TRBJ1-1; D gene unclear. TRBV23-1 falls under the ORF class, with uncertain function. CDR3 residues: CASSQSGPGSPNTEAFF. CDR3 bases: TGCGCCAGCAGTCAATCGGGTCCGGGGTCCCCGAACACTGAAGCTTTCTTT.